The source of this T cell receptor (beta chain) is a study of persistence of HIV-infected CD4 T cells. Lysates of CMV-infected fibroblasts at around 9.1 ug/mL stimulated these cells. Sorted nonresponding memory CD4+ T cells were CD40L-negative, CD69-negative, CD45RO-high. Donors were HIV-1-infected adults who began suppressive ART during chronic infection. CD8+ T cells were removed from PBMCs prior to stimulation. Notes on the study in general: Antigen-responding cells were enriched for degenerate expanded CDR3beta sequences.

This CDR3 is 14 amino acids long. Looked up from germline, CDR1 is GTSNPN and CDR2 is SVGIG (reference sequence). The V and J ends lost 4 bases and 2 bases, in that order; junction bases with no gene match: 6. The libraries were made with immunoSEQ version 4 in survey mode. The method was immunoSEQ multiplex PCR; TCRdb's version includes in-frame clones alone and lacks a portion of them. The repertoire holds under 60,000 clones, over 70% seen once, with 2.5% to 3% in the top ten. In the case of this clone: Its antigen is not identified.

The input for sequencing was CD4+ T cells sorted from PBMCs after approximately 20-hour stimulation, taken from a patient who received antiretroviral therapy. The sequence came from an adult man with HIV who was CMV-seropositive. The chain uses TRBV30 and TRBJ1-2, with 8 bases that match TRBD1. The DNA for the CDR3 is TGTGCCTGGACAAGGACAGGGTGGAACTATGGCTACACCTTC. Encoded protein: CAWTRTGWNYGYTF.